This T cell receptor (beta chain) comes out of a study of OX40 agonist ivuxolimab in advanced cancers. Notes on the study in general: People who partly responded at 0.1-3.0 mg/kg had some of the least clonal expansion seen. It was not determined which antigens were specifically recognized by the peripheral T cells that had undergone clonal expansion.

This clone has just one count. Its cognate antigen is unknown. The germline V gene has CDR1 SGHTS and CDR2 YDEGEE. Trimming removed 1 base at V and 4 bases at J, with 6 bases between. The CDR3 has 12 amino acids. Measured with immunoSEQ multiplex PCR; TCRdb has only the in-frame clones, and not every one. The sample records 75,000 to 95,000 clones, 91% being singletons. The chain uses TRBV5-8 and TRBJ2-7; D is unresolved. The TCR sequence derives from an adult with an advanced solid tumor such as melanoma, head and neck, liver or kidney cancer. The sample consisted of CD4+ or CD8+ T cells sorted from blood, taken in a trial of the OX40 agonist ivuxolimab. CDR3 DNA: TGTGCCAGCAGCTTGCGGAGATACGAGCAGTACTTC. Its protein product is CASSLRRYEQYF.